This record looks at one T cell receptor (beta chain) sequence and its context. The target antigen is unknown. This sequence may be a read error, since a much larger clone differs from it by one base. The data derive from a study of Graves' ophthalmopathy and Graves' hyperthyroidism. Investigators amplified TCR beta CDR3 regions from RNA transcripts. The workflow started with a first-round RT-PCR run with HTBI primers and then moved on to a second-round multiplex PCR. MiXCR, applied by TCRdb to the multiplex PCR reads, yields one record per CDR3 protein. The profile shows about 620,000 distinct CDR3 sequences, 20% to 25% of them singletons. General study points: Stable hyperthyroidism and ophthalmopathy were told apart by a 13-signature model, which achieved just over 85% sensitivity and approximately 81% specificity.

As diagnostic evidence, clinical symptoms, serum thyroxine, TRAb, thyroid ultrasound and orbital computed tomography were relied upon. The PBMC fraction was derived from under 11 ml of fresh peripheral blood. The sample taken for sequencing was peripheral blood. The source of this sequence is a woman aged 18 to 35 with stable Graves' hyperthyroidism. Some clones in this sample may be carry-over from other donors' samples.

CDR3: CASSNGQGSSHLHF. CDR3 nucleotide sequence: TGTGCCAGCTCAAACGGACAGGGGAGTTCACACCTCCACTTT. The genes are TRBV9 and TRBJ1-6; TRBD1 matches at 9 bases. The germline gives CDR1 SGDLS, CDR2 YYNGEE. This CDR3 region has 14 residues.